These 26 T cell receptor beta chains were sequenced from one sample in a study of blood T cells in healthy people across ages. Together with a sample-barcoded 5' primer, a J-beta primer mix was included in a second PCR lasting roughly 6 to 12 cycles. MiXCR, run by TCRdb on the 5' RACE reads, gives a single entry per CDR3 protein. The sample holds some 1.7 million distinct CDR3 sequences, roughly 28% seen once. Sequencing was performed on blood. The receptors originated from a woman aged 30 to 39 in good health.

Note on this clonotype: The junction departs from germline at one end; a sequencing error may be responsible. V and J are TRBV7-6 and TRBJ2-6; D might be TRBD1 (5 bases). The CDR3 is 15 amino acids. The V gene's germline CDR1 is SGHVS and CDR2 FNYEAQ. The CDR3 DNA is TGTGCCAGCAGCGGCTATGTCTCTGGGGCCAACGTCCCGACTTTC. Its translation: CASSGYVSGANVPTF.

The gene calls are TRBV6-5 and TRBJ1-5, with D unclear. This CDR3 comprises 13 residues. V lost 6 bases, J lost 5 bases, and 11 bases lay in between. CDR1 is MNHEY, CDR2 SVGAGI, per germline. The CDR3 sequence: CASRKTGYQPQHF. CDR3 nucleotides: TGTGCCAGCAGGAAAACTGGCTATCAGCCCCAGCATTTT.

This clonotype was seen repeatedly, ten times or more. For the CDR3, the DNA is TGTGCCATCAGTGAGTCGGGACAGTTTAACTATGGCTACACCTTC. Its translation: CAISESGQFNYGYTF. This rearrangement joins TRBV10-3 to TRBJ1-2; TRBD1 agrees at 7 bases. Germline V lookup: CDR1 ENHRY, CDR2 SYGVKD. The CDR3 sequence is 15 residues long. Trimming cost V 0 bases and J 1 base; bases outside gene matches: 2.

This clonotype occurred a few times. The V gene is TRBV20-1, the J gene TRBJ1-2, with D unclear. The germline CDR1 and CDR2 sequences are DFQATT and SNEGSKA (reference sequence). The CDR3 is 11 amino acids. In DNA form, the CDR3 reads TGCAGCGGACGGCTCCTCTATGGCTACACCTTC. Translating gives CSGRLLYGYTF.

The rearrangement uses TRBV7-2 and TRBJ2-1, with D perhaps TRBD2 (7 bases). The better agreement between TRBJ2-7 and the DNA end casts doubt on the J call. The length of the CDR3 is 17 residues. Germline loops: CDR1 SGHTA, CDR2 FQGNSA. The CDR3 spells CASSLYGGAFSYNEQYF. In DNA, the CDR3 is TGTGCCAGCAGCTTATATGGGGGGGCCTTTTCCTACAATGAGCAGTACTTC.

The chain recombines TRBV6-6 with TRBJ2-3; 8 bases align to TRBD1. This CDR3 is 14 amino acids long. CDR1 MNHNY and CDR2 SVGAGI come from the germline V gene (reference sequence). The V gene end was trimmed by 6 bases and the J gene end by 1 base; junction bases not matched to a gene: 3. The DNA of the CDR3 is TGTGCCAGCAGATTGGACAGGGGCACAGATACGCAGTATTTT. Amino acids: CASRLDRGTDTQYF.

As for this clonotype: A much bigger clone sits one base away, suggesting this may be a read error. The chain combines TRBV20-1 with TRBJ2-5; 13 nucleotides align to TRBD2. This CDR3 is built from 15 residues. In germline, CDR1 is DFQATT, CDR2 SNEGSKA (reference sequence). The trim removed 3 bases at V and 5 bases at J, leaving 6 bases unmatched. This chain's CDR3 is CSARGLAGFGETQYF. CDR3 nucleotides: TGCAGTGCTAGGGGACTAGCGGGATTCGGTGAGACCCAGTACTTC.

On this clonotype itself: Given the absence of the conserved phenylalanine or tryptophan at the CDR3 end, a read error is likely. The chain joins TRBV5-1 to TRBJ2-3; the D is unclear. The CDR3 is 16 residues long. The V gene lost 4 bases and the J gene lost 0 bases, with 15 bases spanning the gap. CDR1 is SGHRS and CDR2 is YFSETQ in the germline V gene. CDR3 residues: CASSLGPGRSTDTQYL. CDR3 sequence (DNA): TGCGCCAGCAGCCTCGGCCCTGGGCGGAGCACAGATACGCAGTATTTG.

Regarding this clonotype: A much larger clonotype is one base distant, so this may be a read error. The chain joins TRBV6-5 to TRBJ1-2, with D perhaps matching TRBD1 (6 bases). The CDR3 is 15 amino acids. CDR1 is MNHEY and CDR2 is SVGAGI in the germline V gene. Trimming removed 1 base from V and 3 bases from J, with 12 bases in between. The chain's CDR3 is CASSYLSRGDYGYTF. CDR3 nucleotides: TGTGCCAGCAGTTACTTATCAAGGGGGGACTATGGCTACACCTTC.

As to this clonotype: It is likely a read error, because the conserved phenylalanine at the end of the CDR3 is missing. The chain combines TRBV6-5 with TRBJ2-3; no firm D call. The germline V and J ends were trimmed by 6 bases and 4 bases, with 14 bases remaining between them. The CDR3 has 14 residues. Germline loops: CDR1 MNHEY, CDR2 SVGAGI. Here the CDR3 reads CASRPPRPSDTQYI. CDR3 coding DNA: TGTGCCAGCAGGCCGCCTCGCCCGTCAGATACGCAGTATATT.

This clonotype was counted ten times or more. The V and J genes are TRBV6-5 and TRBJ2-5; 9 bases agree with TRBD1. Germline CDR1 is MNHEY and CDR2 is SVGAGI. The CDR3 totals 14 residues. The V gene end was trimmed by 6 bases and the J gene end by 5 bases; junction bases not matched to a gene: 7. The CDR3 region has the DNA TGTGCCAGCAGGCCCACAGGGGGCAGGGAGACCCAGTACTTC. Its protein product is CASRPTGGRETQYF.

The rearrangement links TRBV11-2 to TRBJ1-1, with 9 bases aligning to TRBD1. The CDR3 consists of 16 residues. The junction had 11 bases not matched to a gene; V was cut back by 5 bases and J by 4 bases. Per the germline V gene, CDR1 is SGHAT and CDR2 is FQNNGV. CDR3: CASSPGQGVGTTEAFF. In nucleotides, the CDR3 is TGTGCCAGCAGCCCGGGACAGGGCGTAGGAACCACTGAAGCTTTCTTT. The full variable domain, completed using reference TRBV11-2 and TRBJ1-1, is EAGVAQSPRYKIIEKRQSVAFWCNPISGHATLYWYQQILGQGPKLLIQFQNNGVVDDSQLPKDRFSAERLKGVDSTLKIQPAKLEDSAVYLCASSPGQGVGTTEAFFGQGTRLTVV.

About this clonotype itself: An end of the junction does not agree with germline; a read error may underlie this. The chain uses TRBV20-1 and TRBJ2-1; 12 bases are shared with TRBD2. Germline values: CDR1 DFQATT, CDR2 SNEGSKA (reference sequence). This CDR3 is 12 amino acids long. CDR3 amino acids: CSAGRTSGDEVF. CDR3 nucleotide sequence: TGCAGTGCTGGACGGACTAGCGGGGATGAGGTCTTC.

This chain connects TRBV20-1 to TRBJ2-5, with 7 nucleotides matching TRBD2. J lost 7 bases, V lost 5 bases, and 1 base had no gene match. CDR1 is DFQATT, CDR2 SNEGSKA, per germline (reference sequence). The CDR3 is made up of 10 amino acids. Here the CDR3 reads CSAAGVTQYF. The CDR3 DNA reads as TGCAGTGCTGCGGGGGTGACCCAGTACTTC.

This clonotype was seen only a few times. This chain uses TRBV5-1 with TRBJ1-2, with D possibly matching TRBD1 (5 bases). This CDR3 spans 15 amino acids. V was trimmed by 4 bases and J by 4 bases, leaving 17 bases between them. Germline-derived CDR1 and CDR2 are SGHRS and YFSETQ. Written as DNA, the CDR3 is TGCGCCAGCAGCGACCGGTGGGGGACTAGCTATGGCTACACCTTC. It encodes CASSDRWGTSYGYTF.

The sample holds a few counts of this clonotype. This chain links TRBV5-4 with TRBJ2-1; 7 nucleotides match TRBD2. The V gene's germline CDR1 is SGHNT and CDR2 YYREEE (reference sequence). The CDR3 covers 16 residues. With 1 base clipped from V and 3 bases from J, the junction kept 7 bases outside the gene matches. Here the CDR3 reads CASSLSYSGGYNEQFF. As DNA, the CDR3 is TGTGCCAGCAGCTTGAGTTACTCGGGGGGCTACAATGAGCAGTTCTTC.

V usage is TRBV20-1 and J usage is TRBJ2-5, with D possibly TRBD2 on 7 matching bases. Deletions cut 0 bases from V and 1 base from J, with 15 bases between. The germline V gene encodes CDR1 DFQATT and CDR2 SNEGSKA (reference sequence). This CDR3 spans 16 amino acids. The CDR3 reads CSARDLEGGVQETQYF. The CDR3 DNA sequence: TGCAGTGCTAGAGATCTGGAGGGGGGGGTCCAAGAGACCCAGTACTTC.

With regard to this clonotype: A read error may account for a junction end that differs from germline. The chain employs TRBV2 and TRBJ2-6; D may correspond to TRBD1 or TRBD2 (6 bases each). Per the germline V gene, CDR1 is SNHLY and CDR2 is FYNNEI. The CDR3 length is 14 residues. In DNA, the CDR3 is TGTGCCAGCAAAACAGGCTGGGGGGCCAACGTCCCGACTTTC. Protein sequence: CASKTGWGANVPTF. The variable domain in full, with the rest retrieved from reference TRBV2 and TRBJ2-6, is EPEVTQTPSHQVTQMGQEVILRCVPISNHLYFYWYRQILGQKVEFLVSFYNNEISEKSEIFDDQFSVERPDGSNFTLKIRSTKLEDSAMYFCASKTGWGANVPTFGAGSRLTVL.

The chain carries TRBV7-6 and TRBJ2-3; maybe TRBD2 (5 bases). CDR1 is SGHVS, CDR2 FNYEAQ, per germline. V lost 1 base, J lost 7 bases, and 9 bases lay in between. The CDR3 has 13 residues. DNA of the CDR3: TGTGCCAGCAGCTTAGTGACGGGAAATACGCAGTATTTT. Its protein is CASSLVTGNTQYF.

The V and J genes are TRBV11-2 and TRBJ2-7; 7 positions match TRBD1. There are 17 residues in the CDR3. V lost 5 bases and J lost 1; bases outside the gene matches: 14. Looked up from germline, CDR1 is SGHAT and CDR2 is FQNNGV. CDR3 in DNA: TGTGCCAGCAGCATAGGAAACAGGGGTATGAGGTCCTACGAGCAGTACTTC. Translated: CASSIGNRGMRSYEQYF. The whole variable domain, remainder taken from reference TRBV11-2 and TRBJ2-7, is EAGVAQSPRYKIIEKRQSVAFWCNPISGHATLYWYQQILGQGPKLLIQFQNNGVVDDSQLPKDRFSAERLKGVDSTLKIQPAKLEDSAVYLCASSIGNRGMRSYEQYFGPGTRLTVT.

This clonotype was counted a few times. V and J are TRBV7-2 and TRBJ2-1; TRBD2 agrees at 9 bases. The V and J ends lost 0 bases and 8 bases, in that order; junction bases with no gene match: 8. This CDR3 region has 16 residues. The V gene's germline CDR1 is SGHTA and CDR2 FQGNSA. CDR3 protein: CASSLAPAGGADEQFF. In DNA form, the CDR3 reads TGTGCCAGCAGCTTAGCACCAGCGGGGGGTGCTGATGAGCAGTTCTTC.

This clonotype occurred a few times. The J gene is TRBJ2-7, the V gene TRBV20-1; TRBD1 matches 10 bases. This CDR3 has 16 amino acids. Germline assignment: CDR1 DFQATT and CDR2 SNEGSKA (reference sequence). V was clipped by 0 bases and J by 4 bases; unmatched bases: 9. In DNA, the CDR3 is TGCAGTGCTAGAGACCTCCCGACAGGGGGCCTTTACGAGCAGTACTTC. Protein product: CSARDLPTGGLYEQYF.

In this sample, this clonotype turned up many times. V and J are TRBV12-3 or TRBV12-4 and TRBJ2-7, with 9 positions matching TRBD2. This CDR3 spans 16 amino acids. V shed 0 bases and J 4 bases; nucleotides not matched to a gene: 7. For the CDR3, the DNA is TGTGCCAGCAGTTTAGCCGAAGCGGGGGGCGAGTACGAGCAGTACTTC. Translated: CASSLAEAGGEYEQYF.

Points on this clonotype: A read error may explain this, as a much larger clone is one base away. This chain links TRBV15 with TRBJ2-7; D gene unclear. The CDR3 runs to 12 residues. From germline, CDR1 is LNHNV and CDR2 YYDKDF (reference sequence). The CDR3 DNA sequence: TGTGCCACCCGCTACGGTTTCTACGTGCAGTACTTC. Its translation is CATRYGFYVQYF.

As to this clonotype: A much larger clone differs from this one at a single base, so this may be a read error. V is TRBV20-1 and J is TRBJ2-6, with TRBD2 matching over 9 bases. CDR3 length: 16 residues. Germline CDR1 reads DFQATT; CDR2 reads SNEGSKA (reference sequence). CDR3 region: CSRLAGASSGANVLTF. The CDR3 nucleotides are TGCAGCCGATTAGCGGGAGCGAGCTCTGGGGCCAACGTCCTGACTTTC.

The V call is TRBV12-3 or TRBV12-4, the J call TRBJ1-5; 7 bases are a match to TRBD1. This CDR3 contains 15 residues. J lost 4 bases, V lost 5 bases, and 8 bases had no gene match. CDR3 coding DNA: TGTGCCAGCAGTGGGGGGCAGGGGGAGAATCAGCCCCAGCATTTT. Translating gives CASSGGQGENQPQHF.